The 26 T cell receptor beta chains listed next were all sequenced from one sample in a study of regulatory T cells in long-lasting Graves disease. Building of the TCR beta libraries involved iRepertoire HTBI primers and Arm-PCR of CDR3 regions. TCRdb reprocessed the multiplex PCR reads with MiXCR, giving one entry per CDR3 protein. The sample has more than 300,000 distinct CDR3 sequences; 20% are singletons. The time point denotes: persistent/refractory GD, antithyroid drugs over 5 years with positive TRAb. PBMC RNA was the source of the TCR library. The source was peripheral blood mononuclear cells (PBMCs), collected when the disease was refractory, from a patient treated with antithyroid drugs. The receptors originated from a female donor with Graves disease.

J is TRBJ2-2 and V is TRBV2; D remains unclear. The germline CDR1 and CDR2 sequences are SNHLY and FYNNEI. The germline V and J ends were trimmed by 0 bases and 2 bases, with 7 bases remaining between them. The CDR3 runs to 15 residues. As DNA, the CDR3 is TGTGCCAGCAGTGAAGCGCTTAGTAACACCGGGGAGCTGTTTTTT. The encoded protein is CASSEALSNTGELFF. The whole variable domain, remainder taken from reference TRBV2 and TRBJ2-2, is EPEVTQTPSHQVTQMGQEVILRCVPISNHLYFYWYRQILGQKVEFLVSFYNNEISEKSEIFDDQFSVERPDGSNFTLKIRSTKLEDSAMYFCASSEALSNTGELFFGEGSRLTVL.

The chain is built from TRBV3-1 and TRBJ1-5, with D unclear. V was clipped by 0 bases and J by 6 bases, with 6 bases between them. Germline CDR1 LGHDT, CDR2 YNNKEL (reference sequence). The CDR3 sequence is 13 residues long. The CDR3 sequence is CASSQEGFQPQHF. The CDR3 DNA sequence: TGTGCCAGCAGCCAAGAGGGGTTTCAGCCCCAGCATTTT.

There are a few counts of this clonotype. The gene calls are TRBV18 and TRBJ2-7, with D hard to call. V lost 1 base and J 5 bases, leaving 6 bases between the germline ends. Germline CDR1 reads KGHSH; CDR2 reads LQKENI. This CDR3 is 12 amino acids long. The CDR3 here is CASSPQDHEQYF. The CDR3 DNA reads TGTGCCAGCTCACCACAGGACCACGAGCAGTACTTC.

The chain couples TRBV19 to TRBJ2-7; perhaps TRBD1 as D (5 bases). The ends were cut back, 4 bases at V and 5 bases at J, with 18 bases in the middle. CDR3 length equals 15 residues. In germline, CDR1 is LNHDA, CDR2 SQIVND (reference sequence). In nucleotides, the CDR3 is TGTGCCAGTAGTACCCGGGCAGGGTTTGTCAACGAGCAGTACTTC. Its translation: CASSTRAGFVNEQYF.

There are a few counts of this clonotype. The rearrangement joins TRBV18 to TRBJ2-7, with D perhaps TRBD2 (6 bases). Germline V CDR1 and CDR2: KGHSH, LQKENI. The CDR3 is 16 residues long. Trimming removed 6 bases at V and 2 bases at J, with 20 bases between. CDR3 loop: CASSTRTTSLPYEQYF. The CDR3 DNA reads TGTGCCAGCTCGACAAGGACTACCTCCCTCCCCTACGAGCAGTACTTC.

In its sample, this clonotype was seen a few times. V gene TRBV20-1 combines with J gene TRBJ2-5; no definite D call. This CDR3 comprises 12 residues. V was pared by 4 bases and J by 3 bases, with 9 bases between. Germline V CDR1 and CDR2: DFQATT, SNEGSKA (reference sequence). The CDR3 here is CSATRSEETQYF. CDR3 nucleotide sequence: TGCAGTGCTACTCGGAGTGAAGAGACCCAGTACTTC.

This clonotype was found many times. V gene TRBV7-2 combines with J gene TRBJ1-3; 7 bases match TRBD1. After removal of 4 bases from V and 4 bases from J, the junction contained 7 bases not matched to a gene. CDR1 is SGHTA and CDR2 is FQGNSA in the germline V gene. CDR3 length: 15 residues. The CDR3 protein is CASSSDRVAGNTIYF. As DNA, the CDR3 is TGTGCCAGCAGCTCAGACAGGGTTGCAGGAAACACCATATATTTT. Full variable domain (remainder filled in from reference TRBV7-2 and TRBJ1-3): GAGVSQSPSNKVTEKGKDVELRCDPISGHTALYWYRQSLGQGLEFLIYFQGNSAPDKSGLPSDRFSAERTGGSVSTLTIQRTQQEDSAVYLCASSSDRVAGNTIYFGEGSWLTVV.

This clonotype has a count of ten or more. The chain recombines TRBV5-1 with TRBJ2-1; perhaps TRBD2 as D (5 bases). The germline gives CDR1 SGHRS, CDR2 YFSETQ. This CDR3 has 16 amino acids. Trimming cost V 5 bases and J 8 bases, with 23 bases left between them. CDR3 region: CASSPQVAHDLDEQFF. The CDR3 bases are TGCGCCAGCAGTCCTCAGGTAGCGCACGATTTGGATGAGCAGTTCTTC. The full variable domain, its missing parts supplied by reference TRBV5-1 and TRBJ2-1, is KAGVTQTPRYLIKTRGQQVTLSCSPISGHRSVSWYQQTPGQGLQFLFEYFSETQRNKGNFPGRFSGRQFSNSRSEMNVSTLELGDSALYLCASSPQVAHDLDEQFFGPGTRLTVL.

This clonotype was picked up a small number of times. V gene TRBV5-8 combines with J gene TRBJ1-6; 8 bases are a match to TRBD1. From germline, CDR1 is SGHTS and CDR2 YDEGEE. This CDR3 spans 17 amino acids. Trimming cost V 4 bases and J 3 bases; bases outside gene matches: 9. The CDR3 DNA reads TGTGCCAGCAGCGGCACGACAGGGGCCAACTATAATTCACCCCTCCACTTT. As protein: CASSGTTGANYNSPLHF.

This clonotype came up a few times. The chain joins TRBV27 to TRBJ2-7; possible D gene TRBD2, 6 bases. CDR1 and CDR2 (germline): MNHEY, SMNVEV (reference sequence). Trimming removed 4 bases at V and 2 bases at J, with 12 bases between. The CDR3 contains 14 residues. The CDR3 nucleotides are TGTGCCAGCAGTTCACTGACTAGAGCCTACGAGCAGTACTTC. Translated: CASSSLTRAYEQYF.

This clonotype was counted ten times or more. CDR3 amino acids: CASSPGQGRWVRAEETQYF. Here the CDR3 DNA reads TGTGCCAGCAGCCCGGGACAGGGGCGCTGGGTAAGGGCTGAAGAGACCCAGTACTTC. V and J are TRBV11-2 and TRBJ2-5, with 10 bases fitting TRBD1. After removal of 5 bases from V and 3 bases from J, the junction contained 18 bases not matched to a gene. Per germline, CDR1 SGHAT and CDR2 FQNNGV. The CDR3 is 19 residues long.

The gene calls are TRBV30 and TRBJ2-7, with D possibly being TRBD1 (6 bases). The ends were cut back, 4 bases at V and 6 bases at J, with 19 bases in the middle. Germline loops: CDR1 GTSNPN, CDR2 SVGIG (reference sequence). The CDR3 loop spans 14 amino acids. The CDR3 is CAWIPPPEGGEQYF. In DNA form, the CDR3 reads TGTGCCTGGATTCCCCCCCCCGAAGGGGGCGAGCAGTACTTC.

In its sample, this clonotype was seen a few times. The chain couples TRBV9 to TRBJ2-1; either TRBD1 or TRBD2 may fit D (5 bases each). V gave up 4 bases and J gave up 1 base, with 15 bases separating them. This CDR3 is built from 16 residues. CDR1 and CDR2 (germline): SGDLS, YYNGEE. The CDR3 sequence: CASSTGLGSSYNEQFF. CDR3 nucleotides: TGTGCCAGCAGCACAGGACTGGGGAGTTCCTACAATGAGCAGTTCTTC.

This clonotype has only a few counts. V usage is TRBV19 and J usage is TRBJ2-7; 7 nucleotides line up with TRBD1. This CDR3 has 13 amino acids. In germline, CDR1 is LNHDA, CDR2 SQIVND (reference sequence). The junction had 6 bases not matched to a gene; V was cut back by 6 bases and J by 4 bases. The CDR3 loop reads CASSNRGGYEQYF. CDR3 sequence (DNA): TGTGCCAGTAGCAACAGGGGCGGGTACGAGCAGTACTTC.

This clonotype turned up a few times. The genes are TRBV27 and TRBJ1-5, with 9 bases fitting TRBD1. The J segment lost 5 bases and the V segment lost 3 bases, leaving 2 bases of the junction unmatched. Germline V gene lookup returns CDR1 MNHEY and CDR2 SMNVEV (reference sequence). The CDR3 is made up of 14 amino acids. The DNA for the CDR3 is TGTGCCAGCAGTTTTGGGACAGGGCATCAGCCCCAGCATTTT. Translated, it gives CASSFGTGHQPQHF.

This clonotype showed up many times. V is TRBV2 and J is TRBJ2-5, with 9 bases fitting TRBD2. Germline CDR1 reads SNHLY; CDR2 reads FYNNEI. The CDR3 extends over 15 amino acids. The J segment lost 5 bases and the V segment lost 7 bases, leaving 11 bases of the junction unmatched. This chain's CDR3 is CASTRLAAGRETQYF. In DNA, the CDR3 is TGTGCCAGCACTCGACTAGCGGCCGGGAGGGAGACCCAGTACTTC.

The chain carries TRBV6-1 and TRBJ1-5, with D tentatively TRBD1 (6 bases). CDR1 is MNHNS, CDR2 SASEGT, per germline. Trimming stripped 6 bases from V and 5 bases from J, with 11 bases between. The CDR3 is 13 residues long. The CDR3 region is CASSIQGHQPQHF. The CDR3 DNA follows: TGTGCCAGCAGCATACAGGGTCATCAGCCCCAGCATTTT.

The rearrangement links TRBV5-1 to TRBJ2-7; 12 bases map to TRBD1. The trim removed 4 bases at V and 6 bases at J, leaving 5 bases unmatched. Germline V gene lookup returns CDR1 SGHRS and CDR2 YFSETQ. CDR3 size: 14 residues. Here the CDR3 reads CASSPGTGGIEQYF. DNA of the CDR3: TGCGCCAGCAGCCCCGGGACAGGGGGCATCGAGCAGTACTTC.

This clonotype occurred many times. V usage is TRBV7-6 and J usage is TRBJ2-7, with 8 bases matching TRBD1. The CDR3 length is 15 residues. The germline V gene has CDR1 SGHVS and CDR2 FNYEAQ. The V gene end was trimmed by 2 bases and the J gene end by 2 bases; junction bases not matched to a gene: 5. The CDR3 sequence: CASSLTPTGAYEQYF. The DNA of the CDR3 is TGTGCCAGCAGCTTAACCCCGACAGGGGCCTACGAGCAGTACTTC.

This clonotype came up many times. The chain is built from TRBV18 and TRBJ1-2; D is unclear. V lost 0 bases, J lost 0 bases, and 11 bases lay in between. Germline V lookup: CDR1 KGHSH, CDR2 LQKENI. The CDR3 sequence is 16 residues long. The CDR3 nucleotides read TGTGCCAGCTCACCACCGGGAAGGCCGACTAACTATGGCTACACCTTC. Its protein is CASSPPGRPTNYGYTF.

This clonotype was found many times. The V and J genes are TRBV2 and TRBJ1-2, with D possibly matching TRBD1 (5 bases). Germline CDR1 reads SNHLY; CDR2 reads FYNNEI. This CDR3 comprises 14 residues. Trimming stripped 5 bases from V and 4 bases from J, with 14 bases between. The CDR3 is CASSKTGESYGYTF. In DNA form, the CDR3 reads TGTGCCAGCAGTAAAACAGGAGAATCCTATGGCTACACCTTC.

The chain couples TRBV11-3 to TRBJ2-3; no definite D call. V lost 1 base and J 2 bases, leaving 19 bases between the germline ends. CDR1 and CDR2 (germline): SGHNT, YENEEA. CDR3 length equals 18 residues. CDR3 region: CASSLGYHPQDNTDTQYF. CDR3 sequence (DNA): TGTGCCAGCAGCTTAGGGTACCATCCCCAGGATAACACAGATACGCAGTATTTT.

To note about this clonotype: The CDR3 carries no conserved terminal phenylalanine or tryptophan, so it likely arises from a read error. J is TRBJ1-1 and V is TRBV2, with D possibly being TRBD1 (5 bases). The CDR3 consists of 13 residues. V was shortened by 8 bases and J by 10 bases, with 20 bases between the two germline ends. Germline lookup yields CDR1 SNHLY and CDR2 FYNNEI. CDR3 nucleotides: TGTGCCAGCTCAACTCAGGGTCCTTCAGGAGCTTTCTCT. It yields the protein CASSTQGPSGAFS.

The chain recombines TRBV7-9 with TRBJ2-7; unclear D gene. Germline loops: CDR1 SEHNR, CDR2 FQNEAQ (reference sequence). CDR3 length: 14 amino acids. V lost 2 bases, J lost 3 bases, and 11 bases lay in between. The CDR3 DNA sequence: TGTGCCAGCAGCTTATCGTGGCGGTTCTACGAGCAGTACTTC. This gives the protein CASSLSWRFYEQYF.

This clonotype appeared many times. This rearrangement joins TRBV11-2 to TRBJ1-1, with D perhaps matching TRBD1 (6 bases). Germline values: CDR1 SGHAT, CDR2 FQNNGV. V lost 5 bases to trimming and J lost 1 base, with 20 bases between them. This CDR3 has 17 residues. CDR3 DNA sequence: TGTGCCAGCAGCCCGGGGCTACGGGGGGCTAAGAACACTGAAGCTTTCTTT. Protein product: CASSPGLRGAKNTEAFF.

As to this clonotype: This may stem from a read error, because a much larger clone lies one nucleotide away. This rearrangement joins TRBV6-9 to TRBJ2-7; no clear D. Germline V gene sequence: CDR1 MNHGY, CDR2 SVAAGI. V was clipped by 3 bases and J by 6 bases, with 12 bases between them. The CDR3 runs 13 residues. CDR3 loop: CASSYTLVGEQYF. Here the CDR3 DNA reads TGTGCCAGCAGTTACACCTTAGTCGGCGAGCAGTACTTC.